This TCR beta chain was identified during a study of blood T cell repertoires in COVID-19. Overall study context: COVID-19 samples from acute and convalescent phases originated in the United States, Italy and Spain.

This clone was counted between two and nine times. Deletions cut 5 bases from V and 10 bases from J, with 15 bases between. Germline V gives CDR1 SGHNT, CDR2 YENEEA. This CDR3 has 13 residues. The data were produced by immunoSEQ multiplex PCR, yet TCRdb's version contains in-frame clones alone and is incomplete. Among 240,000 or so clones listed, 75% to 85% were seen once. The TCR was taken from a woman in her sixties or seventies with active or convalescent COVID-19. Source material: peripheral blood. J is TRBJ2-1 and V is TRBV11-3; D gene unclear. The CDR3 coding sequence is TGTGCCAGCAGCGCACGCGGCAGTAGAGAGCAGTTCTTC. Its translation is CASSARGSREQFF. The complete variable domain, with remaining parts taken from reference TRBV11-3 and TRBJ2-1, reads EAGVVQSPRYKIIEKKQPVAFWCNPISGHNTLYWYLQNLGQGPELLIRYENEEAVDDSQLPKDRFSAERLKGVDSTLKIQPAELGDSAVYLCASSARGSREQFFGPGTRLTVL.